This T cell receptor beta chain was identified in a study of OX40 agonist ivuxolimab in advanced cancers. About the study: Dose-escalation patients suffered from hepatocellular carcinoma, melanoma, renal cell or head and neck cancer.

As to this clone: The target antigen is unknown.

Study-level points and caveats: Blood T cells, both CD4+ and CD8+, expanded clonally by week 6 at 0.1 to 3.0 mg/kg. Individuals who were partial responders at 0.1-3.0 mg/kg had clonal expansion that ranked among the lowest. Determination of antigen specificity was not performed for the expanded peripheral T cells.

This CDR3 is built from 21 residues. The method was immunoSEQ multiplex PCR; TCRdb's version includes in-frame clones alone and lacks a portion of them. The sample lists 20,000 to 30,000 clones; 75% to 90% were seen once. The specimen comprised CD4+ or CD8+ T cells sorted from blood, sampled in a trial of the OX40 agonist ivuxolimab. This receptor was obtained from an adult with an advanced solid tumor such as melanoma, head and neck, liver or kidney cancer. The chain joins TRBV21-1 to TRBJ1-3. TRBV21-1 is reported as a pseudogene. CDR3 coding DNA: TGTGCCAGCAGCAAAGGTGTTGGGTTCGTAGGGTCTTCAAGCTCTGGAAACACCATATATTTT. Amino acid sequence: CASSKGVGFVGSSSSGNTIYF.